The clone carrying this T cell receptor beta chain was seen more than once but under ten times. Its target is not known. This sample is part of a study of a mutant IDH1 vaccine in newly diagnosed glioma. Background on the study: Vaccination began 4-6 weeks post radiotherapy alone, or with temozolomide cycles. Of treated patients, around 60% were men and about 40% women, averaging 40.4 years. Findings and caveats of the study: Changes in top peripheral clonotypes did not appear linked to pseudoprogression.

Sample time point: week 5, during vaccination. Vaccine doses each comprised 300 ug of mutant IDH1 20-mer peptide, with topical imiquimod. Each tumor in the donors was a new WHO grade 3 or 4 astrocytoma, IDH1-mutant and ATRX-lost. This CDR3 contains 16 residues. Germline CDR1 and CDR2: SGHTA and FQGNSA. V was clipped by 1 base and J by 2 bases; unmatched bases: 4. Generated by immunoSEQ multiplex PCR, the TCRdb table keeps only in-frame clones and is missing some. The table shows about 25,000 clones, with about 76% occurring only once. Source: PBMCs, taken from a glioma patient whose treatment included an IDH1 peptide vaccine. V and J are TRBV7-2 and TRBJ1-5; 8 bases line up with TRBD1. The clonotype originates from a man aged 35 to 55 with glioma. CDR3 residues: CASSLVAGGGNQPQHF. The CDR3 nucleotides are TGTGCCAGCAGCTTAGTGGCAGGGGGCGGCAATCAGCCCCAGCATTTT.